In its sample, the clone carrying this T cell receptor (beta chain) was seen once. Sequencing was performed with immunoSEQ multiplex PCR; in TCRdb, only in-frame clones are kept and a portion is missing. The sample contains a few thousand clones, roughly nine tenths of which appear only once. In germline, CDR1 is SGDLS, CDR2 YYNGEE. There are 15 residues in the CDR3. The V and J ends lost 0 bases and 5 bases, in that order; junction bases with no gene match: 7. The sample is drawn from a study of chemoradiotherapy in HPV16-positive cancers. The specimen was tumor tissue, collected from a patient who underwent chemoradiotherapy. The source is a human donor with HPV-associated anogenital cancer. This chain uses TRBV9 with TRBJ2-7; TRBD2 matches 8 bases. Written as DNA, the CDR3 is TGTGCCAGCAGCGTAGCCGGGACTAGGACCGACGAGCAGTACTTC. Translation: CASSVAGTRTDEQYF.